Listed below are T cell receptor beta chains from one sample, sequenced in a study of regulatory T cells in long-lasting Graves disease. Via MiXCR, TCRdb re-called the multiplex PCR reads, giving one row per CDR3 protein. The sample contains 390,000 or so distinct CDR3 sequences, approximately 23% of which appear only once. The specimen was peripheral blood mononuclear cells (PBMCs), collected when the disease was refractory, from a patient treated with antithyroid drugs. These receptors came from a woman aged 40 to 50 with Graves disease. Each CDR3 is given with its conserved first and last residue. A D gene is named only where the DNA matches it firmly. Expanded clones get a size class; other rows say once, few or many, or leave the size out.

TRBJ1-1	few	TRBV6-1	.	CASSPNGGYTEAFF	TGTGCCAGCAGCCCGAATGGGGGGTACACTGAAGCTTTCTTT
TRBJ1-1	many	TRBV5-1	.	CASSFQAGPEAFF	TGCGCCAGCAGCTTCCAGGCAGGCCCTGAAGCTTTCTTT
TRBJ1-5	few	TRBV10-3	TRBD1	CATTGQGISHQPQHF	TGTGCCACCACTGGACAGGGGATTTCACATCAGCCCCAGCATTTT
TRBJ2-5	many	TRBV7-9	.	CASSLAGLPQETQYF	TGTGCCAGCAGCTTAGCCGGGCTACCCCAAGAGACCCAGTACTTC
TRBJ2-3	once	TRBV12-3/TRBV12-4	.	CASGEQGDSQYF	TGTGCCAGCGGAGAACAAGGTGATTCGCAGTATTTT
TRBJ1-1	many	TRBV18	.	CASSPGGNTEAFF	TGTGCCAGCTCACCAGGGGGCAACACTGAAGCTTTCTTT
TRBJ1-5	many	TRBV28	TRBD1	CASRSLPGQPRTGNQPQHF	TGTGCCAGCAGGTCCCTTCCGGGACAGCCAAGAACGGGTAATCAGCCCCAGCATTTT
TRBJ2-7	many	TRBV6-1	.	CASRSTRREQYF	TGTGCCAGCAGGTCGACTAGGCGCGAGCAGTACTTC
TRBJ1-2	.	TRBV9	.	CARSVGGGLEYGYTF	TGTGCCCGCAGCGTAGGAGGAGGGTTAGAATATGGCTACACCTTC
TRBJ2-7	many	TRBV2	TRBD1	CASTSQGPTEQYF	TGTGCCAGCACTTCACAGGGGCCTACGGAGCAGTACTTC
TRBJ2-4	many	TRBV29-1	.	CSVEDLVGGPQDIQYF	TGCAGCGTTGAAGATCTGGTTGGGGGACCCCAGGACATTCAGTACTTC
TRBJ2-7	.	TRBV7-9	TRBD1	CASSPGTGLFGEQYF	TGTGCCAGCAGCCCCGGGACAGGGCTCTTTGGCGAGCAGTACTTC
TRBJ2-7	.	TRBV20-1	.	CSAMVGRQIYEQYF	TGCAGTGCTATGGTTGGGCGCCAAATATACGAGCAGTACTTC
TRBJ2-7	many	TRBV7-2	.	CASSLVSRGSYEQYF	TGTGCCAGCAGCTTAGTAAGCAGGGGTTCCTACGAGCAGTACTTC
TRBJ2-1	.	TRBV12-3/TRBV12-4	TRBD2	CASRGLEGVNEQFF	TGTGCCAGCAGGGGACTAGAGGGAGTAAATGAGCAGTTCTTC
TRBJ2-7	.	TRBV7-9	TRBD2	CASSPSGMSSYEQYF	TGTGCCAGCAGCCCTAGCGGGATGAGCTCCTACGAGCAGTACTTC
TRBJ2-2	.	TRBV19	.	CASSIDTNTGELFF	TGTGCCAGTAGTATCGACACGAACACCGGGGAGCTGTTTTTT
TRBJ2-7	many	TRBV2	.	CASKFDYEQYF	TGTGCCAGCAAATTTGACTACGAGCAGTACTTC
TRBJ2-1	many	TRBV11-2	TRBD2	CASSTPGLRNEQFF	TGTGCCAGCAGCACCCCGGGACTACGCAATGAGCAGTTCTTC
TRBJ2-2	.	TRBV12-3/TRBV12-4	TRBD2	CASRGLAGGPGTGELFF	TGTGCCAGCAGGGGACTAGCGGGAGGGCCGGGCACCGGGGAGCTGTTTTTT
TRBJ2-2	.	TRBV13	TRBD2	CASSRRTSGTGELFF	TGTGCCAGCAGCAGGAGGACTAGCGGGACCGGGGAGCTGTTTTTT
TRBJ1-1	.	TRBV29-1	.	CSVLTVVNTEAFF	TGCAGCGTCTTGACAGTGGTGAACACTGAAGCTTTCTTT
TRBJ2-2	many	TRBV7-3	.	CASREGASTGELFF	TGTGCCAGCAGGGAGGGGGCGTCCACCGGGGAGCTGTTTTTT
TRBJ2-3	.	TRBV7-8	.	CASSGRTDTQYF	TGTGCCAGCTCAGGACGGACAGATACGCAGTATTTT
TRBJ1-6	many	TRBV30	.	CAWTGDGSPLHF	TGTGCCTGGACAGGGGATGGTTCACCCCTCCACTTT
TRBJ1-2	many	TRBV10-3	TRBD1	CAISEREGAYGYTF	TGTGCCATCAGTGAGAGGGAGGGGGCCTATGGCTACACCTTC
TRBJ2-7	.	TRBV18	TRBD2	CASSPAGPGLAGKDEQYF	TGTGCCAGCTCACCCGCAGGCCCGGGACTAGCGGGAAAGGACGAGCAGTACTTC
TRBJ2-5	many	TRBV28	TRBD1	CASSGYRDRLFVDEETQYF	TGTGCCAGCAGTGGCTACCGGGACAGGCTGTTTGTGGACGAAGAGACCCAGTACTTC
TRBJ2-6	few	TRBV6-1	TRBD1	CASKHQGAGSGANVLTF	TGTGCCAGCAAACACCAGGGGGCGGGATCTGGGGCCAACGTCCTGACTTTC
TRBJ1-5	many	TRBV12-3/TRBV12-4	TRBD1	CASSKQGHQPQHF	TGTGCCAGCAGTAAACAGGGGCATCAGCCCCAGCATTTT
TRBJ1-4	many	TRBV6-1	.	CASSALLATNEKLFF	TGTGCCAGCAGTGCCTTACTTGCAACTAATGAAAAACTGTTTTTT
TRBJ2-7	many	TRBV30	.	CAWSWGSSYEQYF	TGTGCCTGGAGTTGGGGCAGTTCCTACGAGCAGTACTTC
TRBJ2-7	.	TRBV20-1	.	CSARPLRESEQYF	TGCAGTGCTAGACCTCTTCGGGAGAGTGAGCAGTACTTC
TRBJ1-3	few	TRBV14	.	CASSQDGTGGNTIYF	TGTGCCAGCAGCCAAGACGGCACAGGGGGAAACACCATATATTTT
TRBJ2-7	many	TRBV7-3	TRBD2	CASRPRKTSGKFYEQYF	TGTGCCAGCAGACCCCGGAAGACTAGCGGGAAGTTTTACGAGCAGTACTTC
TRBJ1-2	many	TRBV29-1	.	CSVEMGHSNYGYTF	TGCAGCGTTGAAATGGGACATTCTAACTATGGCTACACCTTC
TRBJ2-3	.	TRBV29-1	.	CSVGLLGQDTQYF	TGCAGCGTTGGTTTGCTGGGGCAAGATACGCAGTATTTT
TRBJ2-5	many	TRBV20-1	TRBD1	CSAREQGRFGETQYF	TGCAGTGCTAGAGAACAGGGGAGATTTGGAGAGACCCAGTACTTC
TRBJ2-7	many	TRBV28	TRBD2	CASSLFLAGVAYEQYF	TGTGCCAGCAGTTTATTCCTAGCGGGAGTCGCCTACGAGCAGTACTTC
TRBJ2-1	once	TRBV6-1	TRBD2	CASSNLAGGSNEQFF	TGTGCCAGCAGTAATCTAGCGGGAGGTAGTAATGAGCAGTTCTTC
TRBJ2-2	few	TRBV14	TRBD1	CACPRDRKTSGELFF	TGTGCCTGTCCCCGGGACAGAAAGACAAGCGGGGAGCTGTTTTTT
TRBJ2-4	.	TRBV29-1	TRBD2	CSVGGLAGGSKNIQYF	TGCAGCGTTGGAGGGCTAGCGGGAGGTTCCAAAAACATTCAGTACTTC
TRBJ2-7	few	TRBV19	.	CASSDLPNYEQYF	TGTGCCAGTAGTGATTTGCCAAACTACGAGCAGTACTTC
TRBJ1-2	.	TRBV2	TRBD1	CARGQGDGYTF	TGTGCCAGGGGACAGGGCGATGGCTACACCTTC
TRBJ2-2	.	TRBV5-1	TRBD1	CASSLGTGGFTEELFF	TGCGCCAGCAGCTTGGGGACAGGGGGCTTCACCGAGGAGCTGTTTTTT
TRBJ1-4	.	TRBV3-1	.	CASNHLKTVPNEKLFF	TGTGCCAGCAACCACCTGAAGACAGTCCCTAATGAAAAACTGTTTTTT
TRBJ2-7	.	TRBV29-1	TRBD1	CSVEKPTRQGLYEQYF	TGCAGCGTTGAAAAACCCACAAGACAGGGGCTCTACGAGCAGTACTTC
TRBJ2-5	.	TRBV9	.	CASSVGGSRETQYF	TGTGCCAGCAGCGTCGGAGGGAGTAGAGAGACCCAGTACTTC
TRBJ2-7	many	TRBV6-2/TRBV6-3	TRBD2	CASSFDPLAISYEQYF	TGTGCCAGCAGTTTCGACCCACTAGCGATCTCCTACGAGCAGTACTTC
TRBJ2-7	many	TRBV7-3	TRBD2	CASSPTSGRNHEQYF	TGTGCCAGCAGCCCGACTAGCGGGAGGAACCACGAGCAGTACTTC
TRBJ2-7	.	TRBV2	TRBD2	CASSPAGPPYEQYF	TGTGCCAGCAGTCCAGCGGGACCTCCCTACGAGCAGTACTTC